This record concerns one T cell receptor beta chain sequence. Antigen: not known. The V and J ends lost 1 base and 0 bases respectively, with 10 bases between them. There are 15 residues in the CDR3. This sample is part of a study of T-cell memory formation after mild COVID-19. Whole-study results and caveats: Second-wave clones peaking on day 37 lacked confirmed SARS-CoV-2 specificity. CD4+ clones that contracted lay mainly in CM and EM; CD8+ ones lay in EMRA.

Each CDR3 protein is one row after TCRdb ran MiXCR on the 5' RACE reads. The table lists 340,000 or so distinct CDR3 sequences, 10% to 15% of them singletons. Sequenced sample: PBMCs or a T cell subset sorted from them (not recorded which). The clonotype was recovered from a man aged 18-30 years who had mild COVID-19 (a few samples of this study predate the infection). Cell type and time point are not known. The chain couples TRBV12-3 or TRBV12-4 to TRBJ2-7; TRBD2 is a possible D gene (6 bases). The CDR3 reads CASSLGDSSSYEQYF. The CDR3 DNA sequence: TGTGCCAGCAGTTTAGGGGACTCCAGCTCCTACGAGCAGTACTTC.